This is a list of T cell receptor beta chains from one sample in a study of blood T cell repertoires in COVID-19. The data were produced by immunoSEQ multiplex PCR, yet TCRdb's version contains in-frame clones alone and is incomplete. The sample records more than 250,000 clones, approximately 88% being singletons. What was sequenced was peripheral blood. These receptors all stem from a man younger than 35 who had recovered from COVID-19. The CDR3 runs from the conserved cysteine through the conserved F or W. The D gene is left open where the match is weak. Where a row states a size, it is once, few, many or the class of an expanded clone; other rows omit it.

clone_size: -
j_call: TRBJ2-6
d_call: TRBD1
v_call: TRBV15
cdr3_nt: TGTGCCACCAGCAGAGATAGGGGCGGACAGGGAACTGGGGCCAACGTCCTGACTTTC
cdr3_aa: CATSRDRGGQGTGANVLTF

clone_size: -
j_call: TRBJ1-1
d_call: -
v_call: TRBV15
cdr3_nt: TGTGCCACCAGCAGAGATGGGACTTTAGGCACTGAAGCTTTCTTT
cdr3_aa: CATSRDGTLGTEAFF

clone_size: once
j_call: TRBJ1-2
d_call: -
v_call: TRBV11-2
cdr3_nt: TGTGCCAGCAGCCACCCCCGGGTTATAAACTATGGCTACACCTTC
cdr3_aa: CASSHPRVINYGYTF

clone_size: -
j_call: TRBJ2-6
d_call: -
v_call: TRBV19
cdr3_nt: TGTGCCAGTCGTGGACAGTCCTCTGGGGCCAACGTCCTGACTTTC
cdr3_aa: CASRGQSSGANVLTF

clone_size: -
j_call: TRBJ1-1
d_call: -
v_call: TRBV10-3
cdr3_nt: TGTGCCATCAGGGAACAGGTGGTCAGCACTGAAGCTTTCTTT
cdr3_aa: CAIREQVVSTEAFF

clone_size: -
j_call: TRBJ1-1
d_call: -
v_call: TRBV2
cdr3_nt: TGTGCCAGCAGTGAGTTAGTGCAGGGTACTGAAGCTTTCTTT
cdr3_aa: CASSELVQGTEAFF

clone_size: -
j_call: TRBJ2-7
d_call: -
v_call: TRBV7-9
cdr3_nt: TGTGCCAGCAGCTGGAATCAGGGGACACCGCCCTACGAGCAGTACTTC
cdr3_aa: CASSWNQGTPPYEQYF

clone_size: -
j_call: TRBJ2-1
d_call: TRBD2
v_call: TRBV5-1
cdr3_nt: TGCGCCAGCAGCTTGGTAGCGGGGGTCTACAATGAGCAGTTCTTC
cdr3_aa: CASSLVAGVYNEQFF

clone_size: -
j_call: TRBJ1-1
d_call: -
v_call: TRBV3-1/TRBV3-2
cdr3_nt: TGTGCCAGCAGCCAATTGCCCCGGGACACTGACACTGAAGCTTTCTTT
cdr3_aa: CASSQLPRDTDTEAFF

clone_size: -
j_call: TRBJ2-3
d_call: -
v_call: TRBV6-2/TRBV6-3
cdr3_nt: TGTGCCAGCAGTTACCTGGGGCTGAAAATCACAGATACGCAGTATTTT
cdr3_aa: CASSYLGLKITDTQYF

clone_size: -
j_call: TRBJ1-1
d_call: -
v_call: TRBV18
cdr3_nt: TGTGCCAGCTCACCACGGGGGCTGGGGGCTGAAGCTTTCTTT
cdr3_aa: CASSPRGLGAEAFF

clone_size: -
j_call: TRBJ2-1
d_call: -
v_call: TRBV15
cdr3_nt: TGTGCCACCAGCAGAGCTAGCGCCAATGAGCAGTTCTTC
cdr3_aa: CATSRASANEQFF

clone_size: -
j_call: TRBJ2-7
d_call: -
v_call: TRBV4-2
cdr3_nt: TGTGCCAGCAGCCAAGAATTTACAGACTACGAGCAGTACTTC
cdr3_aa: CASSQEFTDYEQYF

clone_size: -
j_call: TRBJ2-6
d_call: -
v_call: TRBV27
cdr3_nt: TGTGCCAGCAGTCCCCGGGAGAGGGCCAACGTCCTGACTTTC
cdr3_aa: CASSPRERANVLTF

clone_size: -
j_call: TRBJ1-6
d_call: -
v_call: TRBV9
cdr3_nt: TGTGCCAGCAGCCGAACGACAGCTAATAATTCACCCCTCCACTTT
cdr3_aa: CASSRTTANNSPLHF

clone_size: -
j_call: TRBJ2-1
d_call: -
v_call: TRBV14
cdr3_nt: TGTGCCAGCAGCCAAACCTTTTGGACAGCTAATGAGCAGTTCTTC
cdr3_aa: CASSQTFWTANEQFF

clone_size: -
j_call: TRBJ1-1
d_call: -
v_call: TRBV9
cdr3_nt: TGTGCCAGCAGCGCGGGGGGGGCCAGGACTGAAGCTTTCTTT
cdr3_aa: CASSAGGARTEAFF

clone_size: -
j_call: TRBJ1-2
d_call: -
v_call: TRBV10-3
cdr3_nt: TGTGCCATCAGCGACAGCTCTAACTATGGCTACACCTTC
cdr3_aa: CAISDSSNYGYTF

clone_size: -
j_call: TRBJ2-1
d_call: TRBD1
v_call: TRBV19
cdr3_nt: TGTGCCAGTAGTAGGTTAAAGTCGACAGGGGGACGGTACAATGAGCAGTTCTTC
cdr3_aa: CASSRLKSTGGRYNEQFF

clone_size: -
j_call: TRBJ2-1
d_call: -
v_call: TRBV9
cdr3_nt: TGTGCCAGCAGCGTAGAGGGCGGGGCAAACAATGAGCAGTTCTTC
cdr3_aa: CASSVEGGANNEQFF

clone_size: -
j_call: TRBJ1-1
d_call: -
v_call: TRBV6-5
cdr3_nt: TGTGCCAGCAGGAGCGGGAACACTGAAGCTTTCTTT
cdr3_aa: CASRSGNTEAFF

clone_size: -
j_call: TRBJ1-1
d_call: -
v_call: TRBV6-5
cdr3_nt: TGTGCCAGCAGTTACTCCCCTGTGGGGGGCACTGAAGCTTTCTTT
cdr3_aa: CASSYSPVGGTEAFF

clone_size: -
j_call: TRBJ2-1
d_call: -
v_call: TRBV18
cdr3_nt: TGTGCCAGCTCACCAAAAGCGGGCAGGGATGAGCAGTTCTTC
cdr3_aa: CASSPKAGRDEQFF

clone_size: -
j_call: TRBJ1-1
d_call: TRBD1
v_call: TRBV15
cdr3_nt: TGTGCCACCAGCGGACAGGGATTCGGAAGCACTGAAGCTTTCTTT
cdr3_aa: CATSGQGFGSTEAFF

clone_size: -
j_call: TRBJ2-5
d_call: -
v_call: TRBV18
cdr3_nt: TGTGCCAGCTCACCAAGTATCCGGAGCCAAGAGACCCAGTACTTC
cdr3_aa: CASSPSIRSQETQYF

clone_size: few
j_call: TRBJ1-1
d_call: -
v_call: TRBV9
cdr3_nt: TGTGCCAGCAGCGTAGGAAGAGCGTACGAGCAAAGTAACACTGAAGCTTTCTTT
cdr3_aa: CASSVGRAYEQSNTEAFF